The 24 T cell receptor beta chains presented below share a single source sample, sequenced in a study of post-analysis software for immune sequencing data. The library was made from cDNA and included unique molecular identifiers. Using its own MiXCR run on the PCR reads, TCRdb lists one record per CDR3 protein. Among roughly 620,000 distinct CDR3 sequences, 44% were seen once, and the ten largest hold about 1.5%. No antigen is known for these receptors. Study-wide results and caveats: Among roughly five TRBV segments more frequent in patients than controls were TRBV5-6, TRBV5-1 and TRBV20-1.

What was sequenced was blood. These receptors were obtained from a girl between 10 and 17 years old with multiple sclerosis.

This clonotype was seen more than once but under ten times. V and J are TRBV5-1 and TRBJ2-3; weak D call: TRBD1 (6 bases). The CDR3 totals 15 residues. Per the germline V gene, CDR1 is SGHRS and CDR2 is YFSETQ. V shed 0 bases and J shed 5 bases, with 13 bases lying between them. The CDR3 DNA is TGCGCCAGCAGCTTGGCCGTGGCAGGGGAAGATACGCAGTATTTT. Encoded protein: CASSLAVAGEDTQYF.

The CDR3 sequence: CASAEWGFGASEQFF. Here the CDR3 DNA reads TGTGCCAGCGCTGAATGGGGGTTCGGTGCAAGTGAGCAGTTCTTC. The chain uses TRBV2 and TRBJ2-1, with D perhaps given as TRBD1 or TRBD2 (5 bases each). The V gene's germline CDR1 is SNHLY and CDR2 FYNNEI. The CDR3 is 15 residues long. Trimming took 8 bases from V and 9 from J, leaving 23 bases between them.

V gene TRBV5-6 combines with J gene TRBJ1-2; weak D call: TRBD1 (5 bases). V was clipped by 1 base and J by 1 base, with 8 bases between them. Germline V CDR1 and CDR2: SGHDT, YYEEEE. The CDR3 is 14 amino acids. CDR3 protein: CASSLPTVNYGYTF. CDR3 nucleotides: TGTGCCAGCAGCTTGCCGACAGTTAACTATGGCTACACCTTC. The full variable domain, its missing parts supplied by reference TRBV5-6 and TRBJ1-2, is DAGVTQSPTHLIKTRGQQVTLRCSPKSGHDTVSWYQQALGQGPQFIFQYYEEEERQRGNFPDRFSGHQFPNYSSELNVNALLLGDSALYLCASSLPTVNYGYTFGSGTRLTVV.

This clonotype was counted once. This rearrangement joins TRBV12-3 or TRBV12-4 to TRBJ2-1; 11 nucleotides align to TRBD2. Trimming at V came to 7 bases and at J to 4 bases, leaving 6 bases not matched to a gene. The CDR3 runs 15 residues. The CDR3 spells CASTLAGGGYNEQFF. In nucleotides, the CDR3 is TGTGCCAGCACTCTAGCGGGAGGCGGGTACAATGAGCAGTTCTTC.

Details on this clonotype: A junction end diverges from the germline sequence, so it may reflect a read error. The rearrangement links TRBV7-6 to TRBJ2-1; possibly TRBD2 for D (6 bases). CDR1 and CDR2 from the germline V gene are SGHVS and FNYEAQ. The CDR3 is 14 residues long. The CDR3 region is CVSSLDPSGGEQFF. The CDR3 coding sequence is TGTGTCAGCAGCTTAGACCCCAGTGGGGGGGAGCAGTTCTTC.

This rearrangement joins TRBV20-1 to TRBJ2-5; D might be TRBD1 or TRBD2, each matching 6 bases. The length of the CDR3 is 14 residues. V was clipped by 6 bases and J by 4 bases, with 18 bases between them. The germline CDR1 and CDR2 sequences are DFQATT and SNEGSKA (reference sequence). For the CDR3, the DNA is TGCAGTGCAGAGAAGGGGGGTAGGGGAGAGACCCAGTACTTC. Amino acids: CSAEKGGRGETQYF.

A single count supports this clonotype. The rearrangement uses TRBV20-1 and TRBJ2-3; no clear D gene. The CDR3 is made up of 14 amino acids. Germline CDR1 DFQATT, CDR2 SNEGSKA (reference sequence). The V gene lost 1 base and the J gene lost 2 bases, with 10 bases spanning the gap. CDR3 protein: CSARAGLLTDTQYF. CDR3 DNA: TGCAGTGCTAGAGCGGGTCTTCTCACAGATACGCAGTATTTT.

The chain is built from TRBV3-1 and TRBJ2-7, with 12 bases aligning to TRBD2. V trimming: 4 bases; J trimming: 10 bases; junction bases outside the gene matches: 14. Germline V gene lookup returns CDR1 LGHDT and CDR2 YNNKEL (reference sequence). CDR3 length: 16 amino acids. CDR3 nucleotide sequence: TGTGCCAGCAGCCCCTCTAGCGGGAGGGCGGAAGAGACTCAGTACTTC. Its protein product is CASSPSSGRAEETQYF.

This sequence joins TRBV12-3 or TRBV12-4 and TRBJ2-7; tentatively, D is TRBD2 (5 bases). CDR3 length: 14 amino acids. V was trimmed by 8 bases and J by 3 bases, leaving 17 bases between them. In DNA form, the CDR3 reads TGTGCCAGCGGCTCCGGAGGTAAAGTCTACGAGCAGTACTTC. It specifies CASGSGGKVYEQYF.

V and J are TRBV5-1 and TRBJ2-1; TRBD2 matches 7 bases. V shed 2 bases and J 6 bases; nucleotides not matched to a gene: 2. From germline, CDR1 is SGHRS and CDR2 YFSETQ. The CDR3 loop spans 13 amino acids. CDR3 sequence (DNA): TGCGCCAGCAGCTTTAGGACTAGCAATGAGCAGTTCTTC. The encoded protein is CASSFRTSNEQFF.

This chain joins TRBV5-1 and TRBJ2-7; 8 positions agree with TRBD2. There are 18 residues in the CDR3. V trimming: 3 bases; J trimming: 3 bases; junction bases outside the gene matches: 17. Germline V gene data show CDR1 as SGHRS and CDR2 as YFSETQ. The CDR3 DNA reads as TGCGCCAGCAGCTCTTCCCCCCCGGGCAGCGGGAGCCTCTACGAGCAGTACTTC. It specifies CASSSSPPGSGSLYEQYF.

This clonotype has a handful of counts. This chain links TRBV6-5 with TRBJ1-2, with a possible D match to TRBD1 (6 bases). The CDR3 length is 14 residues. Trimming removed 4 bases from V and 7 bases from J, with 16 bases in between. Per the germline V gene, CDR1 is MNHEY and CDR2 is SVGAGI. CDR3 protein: CASSSLQQGSGYTF. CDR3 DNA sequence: TGTGCCAGCAGTTCCCTTCAACAGGGATCTGGCTACACCTTC.

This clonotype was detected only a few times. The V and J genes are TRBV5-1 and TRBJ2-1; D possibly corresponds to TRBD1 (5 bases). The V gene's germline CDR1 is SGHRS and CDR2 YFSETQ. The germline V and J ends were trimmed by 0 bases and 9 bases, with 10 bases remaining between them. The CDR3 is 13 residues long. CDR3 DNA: TGCGCCAGCAGCTTGGACAGGAGTGGTGAGCAGTTCTTC. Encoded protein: CASSLDRSGEQFF.

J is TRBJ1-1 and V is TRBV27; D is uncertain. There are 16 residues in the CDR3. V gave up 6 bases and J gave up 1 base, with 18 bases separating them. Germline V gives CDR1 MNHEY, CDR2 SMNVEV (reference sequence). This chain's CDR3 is CASSHARAMGNTEAFF. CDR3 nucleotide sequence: TGTGCCAGCAGCCACGCGCGTGCAATGGGGAACACTGAAGCTTTCTTT.

The CDR3 DNA reads as TGTGCCACCGGGACAGCGAGCTACGAGCAGTACTTC. It specifies CATGTASYEQYF. The J gene is TRBJ2-7, the V gene TRBV6-2 or TRBV6-3; 7 bases align to TRBD1. Germline V lookup: CDR1 MNHEY, CDR2 SVGEGT. Trimming cost V 10 bases and J 3 bases; bases outside gene matches: 6. The CDR3 length is 12 residues.

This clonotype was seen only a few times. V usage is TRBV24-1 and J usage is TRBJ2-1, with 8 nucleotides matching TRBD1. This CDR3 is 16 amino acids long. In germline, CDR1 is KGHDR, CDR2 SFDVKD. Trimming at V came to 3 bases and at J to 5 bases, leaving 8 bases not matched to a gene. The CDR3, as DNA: TGTGCCACCAGTGATCTCCGGACAGGGAAGGACAATGAGCAGTTCTTC. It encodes CATSDLRTGKDNEQFF.

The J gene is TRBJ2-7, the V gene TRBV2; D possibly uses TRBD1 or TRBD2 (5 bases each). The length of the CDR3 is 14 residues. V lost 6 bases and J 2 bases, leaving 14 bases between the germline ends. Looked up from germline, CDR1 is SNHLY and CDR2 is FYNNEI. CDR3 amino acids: CASREAGFTYEQYF. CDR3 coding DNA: TGTGCCAGCAGGGAGGCAGGGTTTACCTACGAGCAGTACTTC.

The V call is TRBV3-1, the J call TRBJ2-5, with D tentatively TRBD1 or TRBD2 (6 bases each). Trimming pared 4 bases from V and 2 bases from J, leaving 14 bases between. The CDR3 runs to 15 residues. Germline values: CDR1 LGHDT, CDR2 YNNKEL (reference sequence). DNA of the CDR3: TGTGCCAGCAGCCGAGTCGGGGGCATACAAGAGACCCAGTACTTC. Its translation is CASSRVGGIQETQYF.

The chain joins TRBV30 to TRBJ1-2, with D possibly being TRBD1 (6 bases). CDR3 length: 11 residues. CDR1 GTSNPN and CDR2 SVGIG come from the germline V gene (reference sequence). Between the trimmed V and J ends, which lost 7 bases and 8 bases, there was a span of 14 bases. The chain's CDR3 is CASSGGNGYTF. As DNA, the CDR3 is TGTGCCTCCTCCGGGGGCAACGGCTACACCTTC. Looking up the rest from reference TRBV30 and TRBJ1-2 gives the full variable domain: SQTIHQWPATLVQPVGSPLSLECTVEGTSNPNLYWYRQAAGRGLQLLFYSVGIGQISSEVPQNLSASRPQDRQFILSSKKLLLSDSGFYLCASSGGNGYTFGSGTRLTVV.

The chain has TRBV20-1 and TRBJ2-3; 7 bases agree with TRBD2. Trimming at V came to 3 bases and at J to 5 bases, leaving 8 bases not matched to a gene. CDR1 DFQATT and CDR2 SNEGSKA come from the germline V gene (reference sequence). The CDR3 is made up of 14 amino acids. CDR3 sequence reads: CSARHTSAGDTQYF. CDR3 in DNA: TGCAGTGCTAGGCATACTAGCGCAGGAGATACGCAGTATTTT.

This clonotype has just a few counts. CDR3 coding DNA: TGCAGCGCTACTGGGGGACAGGGAACGACTGAAGCTTTCTTT. Translating gives CSATGGQGTTEAFF. V usage is TRBV29-1 and J usage is TRBJ1-1, with TRBD1 identical over 9 bases. This CDR3 is built from 14 residues. Trimming at V came to 7 bases and at J to 5 bases, leaving 11 bases not matched to a gene. CDR1 and CDR2 from the germline V gene are SQVTM and ANQGSEA.

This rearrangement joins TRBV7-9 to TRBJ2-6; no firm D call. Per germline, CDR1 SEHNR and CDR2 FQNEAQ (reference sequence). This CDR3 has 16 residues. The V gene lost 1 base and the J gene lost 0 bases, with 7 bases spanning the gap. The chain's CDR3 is CASSLEQYSGANVLTF. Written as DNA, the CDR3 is TGTGCCAGCAGCTTAGAACAGTACTCTGGGGCCAACGTCCTGACTTTC.

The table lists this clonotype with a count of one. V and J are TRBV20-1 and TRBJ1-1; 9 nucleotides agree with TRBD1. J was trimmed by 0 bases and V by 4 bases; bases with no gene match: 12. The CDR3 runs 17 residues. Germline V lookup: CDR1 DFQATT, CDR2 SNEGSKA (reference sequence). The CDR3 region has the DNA TGCAGTGCTACCCATCCCGGGACAGGGTGGATGAACACTGAAGCTTTCTTT. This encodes CSATHPGTGWMNTEAFF.

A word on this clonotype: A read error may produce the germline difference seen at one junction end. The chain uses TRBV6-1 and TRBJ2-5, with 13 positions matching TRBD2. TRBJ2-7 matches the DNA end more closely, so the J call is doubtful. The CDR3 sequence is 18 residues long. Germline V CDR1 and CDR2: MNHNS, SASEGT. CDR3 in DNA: TGTGCCAGCGGTGATGCGATTGATGGACTAGCGGGAGATCGCGAGCAGTACTTC. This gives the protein CASGDAIDGLAGDREQYF.